These T cell receptor beta chains were read from a single sample in a study of T cell repertoires in ileal Crohn's disease. Profiled with immunoSEQ multiplex PCR; TCRdb holds only in-frame clones, not every one. Here the sample spans more than 9,000 clones, around 76% being singletons. The specimen was ileal tissue. The receptors here all came from an adult with Crohn's disease. CDR3s include the opening cysteine and the closing phenylalanine or tryptophan. Each record gives: CDR3 length, D gene, J gene, clone size, V gene, CDR3 protein, CDR3 DNA. The D gene is left open where the match is weak. Rows may omit the clone size; those that give it use once, few, many or a size class.

13 | - | TRBJ1-1 | once | TRBV5-6 | CASSFAGITEAFF | TGTGCCAGCAGCTTTGCGGGGATCACTGAAGCTTTCTTT
15 | - | TRBJ1-5 | few | TRBV4-1 | CASSQDAAANQPQHF | TGCGCCAGCAGCCAAGACGCGGCAGCAAATCAGCCCCAGCATTTT
13 | - | TRBJ2-7 | few | TRBV5-5 | CASSLDHFYEQYF | TGTGCCAGCAGCTTGGACCACTTCTACGAGCAGTACTTC
14 | TRBD1 | TRBJ2-7 | - | TRBV7-2 | CASSFDRGPYEQYF | TGTGCCAGCAGTTTCGACAGGGGCCCCTACGAGCAGTACTTC
13 | - | TRBJ1-1 | - | TRBV27 | CASRVGANTEAFF | TGTGCCAGCAGGGTGGGAGCGAACACTGAAGCTTTCTTT
16 | TRBD2 | TRBJ2-3 | - | TRBV19 | CASRLTGTSGTDTQYF | TGTGCCAGTAGGCTCACCGGGACTAGCGGTACAGATACGCAGTATTTT
15 | TRBD1 | TRBJ1-6 | - | TRBV30 | CAWSVSRQGNSPLHF | TGTGCCTGGAGTGTATCGAGACAGGGGAATTCACCCCTCCACTTT
13 | TRBD1 | TRBJ2-7 | - | TRBV10-3 | CAIGDRDTYEQYF | TGTGCCATTGGGGACAGGGACACCTACGAGCAGTACTTC
14 | - | TRBJ1-1 | - | TRBV7-2 | CASSLGQMNTEAFF | TGTGCCAGCAGCTTAGGACAGATGAACACTGAAGCTTTCTTT
12 | - | TRBJ1-2 | - | TRBV5-4 | CASSSDSYGYTF | TGTGCCAGCAGCTCTGACAGCTATGGCTACACCTTC
14 | TRBD1 | TRBJ1-2 | - | TRBV7-2 | CASSPGTGSYGYTF | TGTGCCAGCAGCCCAGGGACAGGGTCTTATGGCTACACCTTC
15 | TRBD1 | TRBJ1-2 | - | TRBV28 | CASSSSGTGRNGYTF | TGTGCCAGCAGTTCCTCCGGGACAGGGAGGAATGGCTACACCTTC
14 | TRBD2 | TRBJ2-5 | - | TRBV15 | CATLAGGHSQTQYF | TGTGCCACCCTAGCGGGGGGTCACTCACAGACCCAGTACTTC
15 | TRBD1 | TRBJ1-3 | few | TRBV4-1 | CASSPTGASGNTIYF | TGCGCCAGCAGCCCGACAGGGGCCTCTGGAAACACCATATATTTT
16 | - | TRBJ1-6 | - | TRBV27 | CASTWSLGSYNSPLHF | TGTGCCAGCACTTGGTCCCTAGGCTCCTATAATTCACCCCTCCACTTT
15 | TRBD1 | TRBJ1-5 | - | TRBV6-5 | CASKDRGGPNQPQHF | TGTGCCAGCAAGGACAGGGGGGGACCGAATCAGCCCCAGCATTTT
14 | TRBD1 | TRBJ1-2 | - | TRBV5-1 | CASSINRDSYGYTF | TGCGCCAGCAGCATAAACAGGGACAGCTATGGCTACACCTTC
14 | - | TRBJ1-6 | - | TRBV10-3 | CAISPIGGDSPLHF | TGTGCCATCAGTCCAATCGGGGGGGATTCACCCCTCCACTTT
16 | - | TRBJ2-1 | few | TRBV11-2 | CASSFEGRGSYNEQFF | TGTGCCAGCAGCTTCGAAGGGCGGGGATCCTACAATGAGCAGTTCTTC
14 | - | TRBJ1-2 | - | TRBV2 | CASSEVDTARGYTF | TGTGCCAGCAGTGAAGTGGACACCGCGAGAGGCTACACCTTC
16 | - | TRBJ1-5 | - | TRBV5-5 | CASSPGASGQRQPQHF | TGTGCCAGCAGCCCTGGGGCCTCAGGGCAACGGCAGCCCCAGCATTTT
13 | - | TRBJ2-7 | - | TRBV29-1 | CSVVIASSYEQYF | TGCAGCGTTGTGATAGCTAGCTCCTACGAGCAGTACTTC
14 | TRBD1 | TRBJ1-4 | few | TRBV6-6 | CASDTGTGDEKLFF | TGTGCCAGCGACACCGGGACAGGGGATGAAAAACTGTTTTTT
13 | - | TRBJ1-1 | few | TRBV11-3 | CASSLTPVTEAFF | TGTGCCAGCAGCTTAACTCCCGTCACTGAAGCTTTCTTT
16 | TRBD2 | TRBJ2-1 | once | TRBV4-2 | CASSQDLTGGVNEQFF | TGTGCCAGCAGCCAAGATCTAACGGGAGGGGTCAATGAGCAGTTCTTC
17 | TRBD1 | TRBJ2-3 | few | TRBV10-3 | CAISEVPGQGAGDTQYF | TGTGCCATCAGTGAAGTTCCGGGACAGGGGGCAGGAGATACGCAGTATTTT
16 | TRBD1 | TRBJ2-2 | - | TRBV18 | CASSPGQGAITGELFF | TGTGCCAGCTCACCGGGACAGGGGGCGATCACCGGGGAGCTGTTTTTT
16 | - | TRBJ1-5 | - | TRBV7-8 | CASSFRDSRSNQPQHF | TGTGCCAGCAGCTTCCGGGACTCCCGAAGCAATCAGCCCCAGCATTTT
14 | TRBD2 | TRBJ2-7 | - | TRBV7-8 | CASSRTSLSYEQYF | TGTGCCAGCAGCCGGACTAGCCTTTCCTACGAGCAGTACTTC
14 | TRBD2 | TRBJ2-2 | once | TRBV7-2 | CASSTREGTGELFF | TGTGCCAGCTCCACGAGGGAGGGCACCGGGGAGCTGTTTTTT
14 | - | TRBJ2-7 | - | TRBV4-1 | CASSPAPGSYEQYF | TGCGCCAGCAGCCCAGCTCCAGGCTCCTACGAGCAGTACTTC
17 | TRBD2 | TRBJ2-1 | once | TRBV5-1 | CASSPATTSGRLNEQFF | TGCGCCAGCAGCCCCGCTACGACTAGCGGGAGACTGAATGAGCAGTTCTTC
17 | TRBD2 | TRBJ2-1 | - | TRBV9 | CASSGGAQREGSTEQFF | TGTGCCAGCAGCGGCGGGGCTCAGCGGGAGGGGTCCACTGAGCAGTTCTTC
15 | TRBD1 | TRBJ1-5 | - | TRBV18 | CASSPATGSNQPQHF | TGTGCCAGCTCACCAGCGACAGGGAGCAATCAGCCCCAGCATTTT
14 | - | TRBJ2-5 | - | TRBV6-5 | CASSYSGQQETQYF | TGTGCCAGCAGTTACTCCGGACAGCAAGAGACCCAGTACTTC
15 | TRBD1 | TRBJ2-7 | - | TRBV5-1 | CASSPTWTGGYEQYF | TGCGCCAGCAGCCCCACATGGACAGGGGGCTACGAGCAGTACTTC
14 | - | TRBJ2-7 | few | TRBV27 | CASSLGGTPYEQYF | TGTGCCAGCAGTTTAGGCGGGACTCCCTACGAGCAGTACTTC
17 | TRBD2 | TRBJ2-5 | once | TRBV5-1 | CASSSGLAGPKGETQYF | TGCGCCAGCAGCTCAGGACTAGCGGGACCAAAGGGAGAGACCCAGTACTTC
17 | TRBD1 | TRBJ1-5 | few | TRBV27 | CASSLSGTGGFYQPQHF | TGTGCCAGCAGTTTATCCGGGACAGGGGGCTTTTATCAGCCCCAGCATTTT
15 | - | TRBJ1-4 | - | TRBV2 | CASSVRQVVNEKLFF | TGTGCCAGCAGTGTACGGCAGGTCGTTAATGAAAAACTGTTTTTT
13 | TRBD1 | TRBJ2-7 | - | TRBV7-8 | CASSWGQGKEQYF | TGTGCCAGCAGCTGGGGACAGGGGAAGGAGCAGTACTTC
12 | - | TRBJ2-1 | - | TRBV13 | CASSLAGNEQFF | TGTGCCAGCAGCTTAGCGGGGAATGAGCAGTTCTTC
15 | TRBD1 | TRBJ2-7 | - | TRBV27 | CASSLYVTGASEQYF | TGTGCCAGCAGTTTATATGTGACAGGGGCTAGCGAGCAGTACTTC
14 | TRBD1 | TRBJ1-2 | - | TRBV6-5 | CASAGQGGTYGYTF | TGTGCCAGCGCAGGACAGGGAGGTACCTATGGCTACACCTTC
13 | TRBD1 | TRBJ1-2 | - | TRBV5-1 | CASSSGQDVGYTF | TGCGCCAGCAGCTCTGGACAGGACGTTGGCTACACCTTC